This T cell receptor (beta chain) was captured in a study of beta chain features in type 1 diabetes. This clone was seen more than once but under ten times. V was trimmed by 5 bases and J by 4 bases, leaving 13 bases between them. Per germline, CDR1 SGHTA and CDR2 FQGTGA. CDR3 size: 14 residues. What was sequenced were expressed TCRB transcripts, since all of the isolated RNA had been reverse transcribed. Measured with immunoSEQ multiplex PCR; TCRdb has only the in-frame clones, and not every one. The data show roughly 250,000 clones, with 9.6% seen just once and 0.03% to 0.04% held by the top ten. The chain carries TRBV7-3 and TRBJ2-3, with a tentative D call TRBD1 (5 bases). Material for sequencing was naive CD4+ T cells from blood. This TCR was sampled from a woman aged 18-35 years in good health. The CDR3 DNA is TGTGCCAGCAGCCCATATCAGGGTGCAGATACGCAGTATTTT. Its protein is CASSPYQGADTQYF.